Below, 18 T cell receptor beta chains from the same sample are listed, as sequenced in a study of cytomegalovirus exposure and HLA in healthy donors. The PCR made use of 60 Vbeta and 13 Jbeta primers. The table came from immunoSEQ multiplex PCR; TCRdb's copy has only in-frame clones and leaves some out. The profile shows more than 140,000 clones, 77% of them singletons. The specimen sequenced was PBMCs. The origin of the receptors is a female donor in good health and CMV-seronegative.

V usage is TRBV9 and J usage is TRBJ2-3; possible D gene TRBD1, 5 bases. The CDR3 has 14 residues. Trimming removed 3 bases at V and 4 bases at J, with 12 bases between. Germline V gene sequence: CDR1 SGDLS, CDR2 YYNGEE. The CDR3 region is CASSAESRADTQYF. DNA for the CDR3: TGTGCCAGCAGCGCGGAATCCAGGGCAGATACGCAGTATTTT.

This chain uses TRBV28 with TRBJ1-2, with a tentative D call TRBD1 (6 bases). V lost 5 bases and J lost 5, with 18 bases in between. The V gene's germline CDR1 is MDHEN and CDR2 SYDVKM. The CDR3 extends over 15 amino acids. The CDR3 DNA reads TGTGCCAGCAGTCTAGGACAGACTTTTCATTATGGCTACACCTTC. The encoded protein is CASSLGQTFHYGYTF.

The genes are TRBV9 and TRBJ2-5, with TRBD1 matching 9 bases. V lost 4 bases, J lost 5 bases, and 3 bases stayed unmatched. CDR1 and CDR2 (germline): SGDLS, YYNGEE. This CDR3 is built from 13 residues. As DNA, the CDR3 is TGTGCCAGCAGCTCGGGGACAGGGGAGACCCAGTACTTC. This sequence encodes CASSSGTGETQYF.

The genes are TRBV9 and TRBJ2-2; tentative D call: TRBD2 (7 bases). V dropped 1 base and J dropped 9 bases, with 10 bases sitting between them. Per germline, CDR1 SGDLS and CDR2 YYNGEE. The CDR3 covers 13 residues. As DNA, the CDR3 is TGTGCCAGCAGCGTAACGGGGGGCAGGGAGCTGTTTTTT. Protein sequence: CASSVTGGRELFF.

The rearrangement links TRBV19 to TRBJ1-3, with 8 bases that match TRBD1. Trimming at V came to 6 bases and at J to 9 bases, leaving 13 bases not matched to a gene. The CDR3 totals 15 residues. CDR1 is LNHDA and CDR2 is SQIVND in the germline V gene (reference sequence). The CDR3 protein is CASSDQDRAAVTIYF. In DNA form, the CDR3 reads TGTGCCAGTAGCGACCAGGACAGGGCGGCGGTCACCATATATTTT.

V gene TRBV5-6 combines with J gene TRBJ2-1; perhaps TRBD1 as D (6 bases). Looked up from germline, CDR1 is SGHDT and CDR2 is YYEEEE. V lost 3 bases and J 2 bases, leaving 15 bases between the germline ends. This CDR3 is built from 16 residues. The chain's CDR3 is CASSSASRGPYNEQFF. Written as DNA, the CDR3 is TGTGCCAGCAGCTCAGCCAGCAGGGGACCCTACAATGAGCAGTTCTTC. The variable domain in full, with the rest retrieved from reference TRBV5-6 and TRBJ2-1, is DAGVTQSPTHLIKTRGQQVTLRCSPKSGHDTVSWYQQALGQGPQFIFQYYEEEERQRGNFPDRFSGHQFPNYSSELNVNALLLGDSALYLCASSSASRGPYNEQFFGPGTRLTVL.

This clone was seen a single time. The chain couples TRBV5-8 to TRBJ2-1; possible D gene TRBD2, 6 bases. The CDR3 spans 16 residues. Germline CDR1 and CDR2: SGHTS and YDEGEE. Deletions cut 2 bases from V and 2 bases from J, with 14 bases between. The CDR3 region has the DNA TGTGCCAGCAGCTTAGGAGGGACTGGGACCTACAATGAGCAGTTCTTC. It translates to CASSLGGTGTYNEQFF. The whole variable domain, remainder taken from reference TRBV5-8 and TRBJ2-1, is EAGVTQSPTHLIKTRGQQATLRCSPISGHTSVYWYQQALGLGLQFLLWYDEGEERNRGNFPPRFSGRQFPNYSSELNVNALELEDSALYLCASSLGGTGTYNEQFFGPGTRLTVL.

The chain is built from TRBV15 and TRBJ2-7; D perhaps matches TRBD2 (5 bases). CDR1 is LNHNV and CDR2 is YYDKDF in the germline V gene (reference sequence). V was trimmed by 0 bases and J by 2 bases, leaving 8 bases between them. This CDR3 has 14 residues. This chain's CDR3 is CATSRDEGTYEQYF. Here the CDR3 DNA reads TGTGCCACCAGCAGAGACGAGGGCACCTACGAGCAGTACTTC. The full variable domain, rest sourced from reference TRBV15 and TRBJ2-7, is DAMVIQNPRYQVTQFGKPVTLSCSQTLNHNVMYWYQQKSSQAPKLLFHYYDKDFNNEADTPDNFQSRRPNTSFCFLDIRSPGLGDTAMYLCATSRDEGTYEQYFGPGTRLTVT.

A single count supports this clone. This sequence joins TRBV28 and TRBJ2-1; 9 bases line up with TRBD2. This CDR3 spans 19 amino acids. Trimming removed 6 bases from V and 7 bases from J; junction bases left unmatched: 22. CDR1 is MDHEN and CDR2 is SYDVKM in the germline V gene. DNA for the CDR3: TGTGCCAGCAGCCAACCTATAGGTGCGAGGGCGGGAGGGTGGAATGAGCAGTTCTTC. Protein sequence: CASSQPIGARAGGWNEQFF.

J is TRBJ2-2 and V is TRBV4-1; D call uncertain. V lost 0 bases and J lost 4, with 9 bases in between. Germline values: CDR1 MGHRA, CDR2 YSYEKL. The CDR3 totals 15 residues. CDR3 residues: CASSQDSEITGELFF. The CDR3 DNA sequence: TGCGCCAGCAGCCAAGATTCGGAGATCACCGGGGAGCTGTTTTTT.

The CDR3 nucleotides read TGTGCCAGTAGCTCCCCTCCGGGACAGTATAATTCACCCCTCCACTTT. Its translation: CASSSPPGQYNSPLHF. V usage is TRBV19 and J usage is TRBJ1-6; 7 positions match TRBD1. V was pared by 6 bases and J by 4 bases, with 9 bases of the junction left unmatched. The CDR3 is 16 amino acids. CDR1 is LNHDA, CDR2 SQIVND, per germline (reference sequence).

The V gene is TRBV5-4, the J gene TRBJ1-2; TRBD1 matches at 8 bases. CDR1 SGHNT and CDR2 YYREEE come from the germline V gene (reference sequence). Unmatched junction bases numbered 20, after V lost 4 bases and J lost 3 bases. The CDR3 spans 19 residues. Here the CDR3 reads CASSQAAGTGKIGDYGYTF. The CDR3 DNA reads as TGTGCCAGCAGCCAAGCTGCGGGGACAGGAAAGATCGGGGACTATGGCTACACCTTC.

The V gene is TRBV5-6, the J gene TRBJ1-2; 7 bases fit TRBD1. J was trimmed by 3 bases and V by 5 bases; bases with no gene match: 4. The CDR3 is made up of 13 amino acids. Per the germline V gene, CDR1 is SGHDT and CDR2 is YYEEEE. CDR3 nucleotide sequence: TGTGCCAGCAGTTATGACAGGGACTATGGCTACACCTTC. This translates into CASSYDRDYGYTF.

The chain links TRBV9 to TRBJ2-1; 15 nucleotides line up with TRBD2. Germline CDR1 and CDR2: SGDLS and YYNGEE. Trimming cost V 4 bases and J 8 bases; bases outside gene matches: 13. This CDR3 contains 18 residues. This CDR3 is CASSPRTSGRASSDEQFF. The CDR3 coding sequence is TGTGCCAGCAGCCCCCGGACTAGCGGGAGGGCCTCTTCTGATGAGCAGTTCTTC.

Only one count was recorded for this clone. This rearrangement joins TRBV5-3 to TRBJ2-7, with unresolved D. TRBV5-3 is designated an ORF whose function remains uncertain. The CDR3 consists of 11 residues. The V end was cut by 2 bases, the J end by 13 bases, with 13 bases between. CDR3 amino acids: CARSFRQDLYF. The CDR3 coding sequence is TGTGCCAGAAGCTTCCGGCAGGATCTATACTTC.

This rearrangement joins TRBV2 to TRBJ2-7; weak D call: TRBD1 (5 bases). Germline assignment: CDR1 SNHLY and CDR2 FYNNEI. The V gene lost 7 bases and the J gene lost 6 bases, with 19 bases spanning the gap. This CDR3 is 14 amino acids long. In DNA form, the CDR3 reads TGTGCCAGCAAAACAGGTACCCAATCCCCCGAGCAGTACTTC. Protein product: CASKTGTQSPEQYF.

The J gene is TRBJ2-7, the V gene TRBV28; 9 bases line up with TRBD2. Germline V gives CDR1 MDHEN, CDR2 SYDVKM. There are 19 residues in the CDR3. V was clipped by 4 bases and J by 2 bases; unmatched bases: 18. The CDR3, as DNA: TGTGCCAGCAGTTCAATTGGAAATAGCGGGAGCGACCAACCCTACGAGCAGTACTTC. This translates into CASSSIGNSGSDQPYEQYF.

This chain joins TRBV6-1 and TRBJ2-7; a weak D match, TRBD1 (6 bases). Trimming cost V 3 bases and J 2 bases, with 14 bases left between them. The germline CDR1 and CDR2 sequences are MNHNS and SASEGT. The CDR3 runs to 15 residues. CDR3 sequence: CASSDWGPGAYEQYF. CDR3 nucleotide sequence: TGTGCCAGCAGTGACTGGGGGCCCGGGGCCTACGAGCAGTACTTC.